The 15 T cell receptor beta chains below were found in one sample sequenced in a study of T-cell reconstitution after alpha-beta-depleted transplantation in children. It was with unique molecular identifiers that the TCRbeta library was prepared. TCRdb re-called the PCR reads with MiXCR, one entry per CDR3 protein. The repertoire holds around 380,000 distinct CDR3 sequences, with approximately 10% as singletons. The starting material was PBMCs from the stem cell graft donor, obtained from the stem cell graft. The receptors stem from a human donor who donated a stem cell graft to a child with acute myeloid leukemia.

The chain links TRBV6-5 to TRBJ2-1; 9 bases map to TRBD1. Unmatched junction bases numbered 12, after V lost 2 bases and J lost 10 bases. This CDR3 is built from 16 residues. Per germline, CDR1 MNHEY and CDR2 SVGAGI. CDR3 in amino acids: CASSYRNRDRALEQFF. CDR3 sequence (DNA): TGTGCCAGCAGTTACCGAAACCGGGACAGGGCGCTAGAGCAGTTCTTC.

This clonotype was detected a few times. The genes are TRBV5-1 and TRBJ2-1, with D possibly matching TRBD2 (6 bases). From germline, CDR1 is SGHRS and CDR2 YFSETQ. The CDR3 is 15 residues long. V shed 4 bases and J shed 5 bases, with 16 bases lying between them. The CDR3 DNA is TGCGCCAGCAGCCCATTTACGGGCGGGAACAATGAGCAGTTCTTC. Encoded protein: CASSPFTGGNNEQFF.

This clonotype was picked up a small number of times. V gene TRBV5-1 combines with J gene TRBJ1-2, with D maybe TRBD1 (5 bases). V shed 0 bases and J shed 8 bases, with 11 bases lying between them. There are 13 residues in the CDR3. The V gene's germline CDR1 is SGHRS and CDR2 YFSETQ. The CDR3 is CASSLEERGGYTF. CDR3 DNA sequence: TGCGCCAGCAGCTTGGAAGAAAGGGGCGGCTACACCTTC.

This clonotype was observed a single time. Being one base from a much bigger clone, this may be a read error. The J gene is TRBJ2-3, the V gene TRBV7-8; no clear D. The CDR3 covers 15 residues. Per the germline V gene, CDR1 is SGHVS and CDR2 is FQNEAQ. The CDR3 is CANSLAGLGTDTQYF. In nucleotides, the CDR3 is TGTGCCAACAGCTTAGCTGGGCTTGGGACAGATACGCAGTATTTT.

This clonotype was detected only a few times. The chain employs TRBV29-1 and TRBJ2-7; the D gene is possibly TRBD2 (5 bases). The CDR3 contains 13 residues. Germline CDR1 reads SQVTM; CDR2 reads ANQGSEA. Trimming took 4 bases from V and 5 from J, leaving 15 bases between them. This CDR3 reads CSVVGEGGDEQYF. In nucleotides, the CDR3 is TGCAGCGTTGTCGGAGAGGGCGGAGACGAGCAGTACTTC.

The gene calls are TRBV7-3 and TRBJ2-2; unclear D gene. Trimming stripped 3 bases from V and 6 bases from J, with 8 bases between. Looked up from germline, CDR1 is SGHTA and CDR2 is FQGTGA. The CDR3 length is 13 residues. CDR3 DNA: TGTGCCAGCAGCTTTAAGGCGGCCGGGGAGCTGTTTTTT. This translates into CASSFKAAGELFF.

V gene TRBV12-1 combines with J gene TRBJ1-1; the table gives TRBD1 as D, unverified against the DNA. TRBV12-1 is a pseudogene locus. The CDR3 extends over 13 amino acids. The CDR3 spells CASSIPGQGEAFF. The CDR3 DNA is TGTGCCAGCAGCATTCCGGGACAGGGTGAAGCTTTCTTT.

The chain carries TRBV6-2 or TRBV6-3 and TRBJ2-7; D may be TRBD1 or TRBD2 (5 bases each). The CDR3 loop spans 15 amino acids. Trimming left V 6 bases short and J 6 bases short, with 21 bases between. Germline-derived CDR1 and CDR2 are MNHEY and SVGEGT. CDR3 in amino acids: CASSPRGRGLAEQYF. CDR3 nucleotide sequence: TGTGCCAGCAGCCCCCGGGGCCGGGGATTGGCCGAGCAGTACTTC.

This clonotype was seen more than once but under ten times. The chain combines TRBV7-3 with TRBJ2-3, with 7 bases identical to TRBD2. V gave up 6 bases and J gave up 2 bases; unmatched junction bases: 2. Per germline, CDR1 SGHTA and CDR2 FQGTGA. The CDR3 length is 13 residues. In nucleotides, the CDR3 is TGTGCCAGCAGTTGGGACTACACAGATACGCAGTATTTT. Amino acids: CASSWDYTDTQYF. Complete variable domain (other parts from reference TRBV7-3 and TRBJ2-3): GAGVSQTPSNKVTEKGKYVELRCDPISGHTALYWYRQSLGQGPEFLIYFQGTGAADDSGLPNDRFFAVRPEGSVSTLKIQRTERGDSAVYLCASSWDYTDTQYFGPGTRLTVL.

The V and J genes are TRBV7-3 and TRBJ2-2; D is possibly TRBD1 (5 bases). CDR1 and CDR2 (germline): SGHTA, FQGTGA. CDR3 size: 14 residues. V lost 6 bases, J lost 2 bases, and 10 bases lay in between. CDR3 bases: TGTGCCAGCAGGCCAGGGCCCAACACCGGGGAGCTGTTTTTT. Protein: CASRPGPNTGELFF.

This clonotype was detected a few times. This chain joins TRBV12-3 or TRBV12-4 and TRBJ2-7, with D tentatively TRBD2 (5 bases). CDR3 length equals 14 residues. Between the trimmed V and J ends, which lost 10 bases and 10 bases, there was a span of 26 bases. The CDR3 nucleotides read TGTGCCATCGCCCAAGAGGCGAGCGGTGGAGGACAGTACTTC. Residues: CAIAQEASGGGQYF.

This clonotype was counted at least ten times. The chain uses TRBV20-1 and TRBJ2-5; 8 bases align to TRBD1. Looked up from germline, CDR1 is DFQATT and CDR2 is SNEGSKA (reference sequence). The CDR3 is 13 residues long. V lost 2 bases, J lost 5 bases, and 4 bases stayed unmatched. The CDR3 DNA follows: TGCAGTGCTAGACAGGGGGCGCGTGAGACCCAGTACTTC. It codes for CSARQGARETQYF.

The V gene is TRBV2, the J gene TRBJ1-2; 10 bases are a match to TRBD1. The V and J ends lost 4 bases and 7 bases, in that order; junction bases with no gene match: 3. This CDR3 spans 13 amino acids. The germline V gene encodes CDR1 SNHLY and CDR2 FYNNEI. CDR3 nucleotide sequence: TGTGCCAGCAGTGGACAGGGGGCATCTGGCTACACCTTC. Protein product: CASSGQGASGYTF.

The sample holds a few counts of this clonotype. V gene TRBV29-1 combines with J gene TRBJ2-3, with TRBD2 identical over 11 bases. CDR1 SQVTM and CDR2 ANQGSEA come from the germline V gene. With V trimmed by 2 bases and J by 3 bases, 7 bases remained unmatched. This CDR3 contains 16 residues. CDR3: CSVESLAGGPTDTQYF. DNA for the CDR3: TGCAGCGTTGAAAGTCTAGCGGGGGGTCCGACAGATACGCAGTATTTT.

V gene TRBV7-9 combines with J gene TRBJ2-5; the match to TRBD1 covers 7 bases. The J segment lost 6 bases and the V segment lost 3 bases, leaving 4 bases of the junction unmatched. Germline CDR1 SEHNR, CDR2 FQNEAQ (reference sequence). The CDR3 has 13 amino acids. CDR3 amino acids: CASSLGQKKTQYF. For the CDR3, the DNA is TGTGCCAGCAGCTTGGGACAGAAAAAGACCCAGTACTTC. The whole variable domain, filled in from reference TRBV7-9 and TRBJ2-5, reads DTGVSQNPRHKITKRGQNVTFRCDPISEHNRLYWYRQTLGQGPEFLTYFQNEAQLEKSRLLSDRFSAERPKGSFSTLEIQRTEQGDSAMYLCASSLGQKKTQYFGPGTRLLVL.